The 13 T cell receptor beta chains below come from one sample, sequenced in a study of identical twins. TCRdb ran MiXCR on the 5' RACE reads and lists one entry per CDR3 protein. The table lists about 250,000 distinct CDR3 sequences, roughly 13% of them singletons, with approximately 10% in the top ten. The specimen was memory (CD45RO+) T cells sorted from blood. These receptors were obtained from a woman in her late teens or twenties in good health.

The chain carries TRBV3-1 and TRBJ2-3, with unresolved D. V gave up 4 bases and J gave up 6 bases, with 8 bases separating them. Germline V gene lookup returns CDR1 LGHDT and CDR2 YNNKEL (reference sequence). CDR3 size: 12 residues. CDR3 sequence (DNA): TGTGCCAGCAGCCTCAGCCACGATACGCAGTATTTT. Translation gives CASSLSHDTQYF.

This clonotype was counted many times. The chain employs TRBV2 and TRBJ2-2, with 7 bases lining up with TRBD1. With 0 bases clipped from V and 6 bases from J, the junction kept 7 bases outside the gene matches. CDR1 SNHLY and CDR2 FYNNEI come from the germline V gene. The length of the CDR3 is 16 residues. CDR3 DNA sequence: TGTGCCAGCAGTGAAGCGGTAGTAGGGGGCGCCGGGGAGCTGTTTTTT. Translating it yields CASSEAVVGGAGELFF. Drawing the rest from reference TRBV2 and TRBJ2-2, the complete variable domain is EPEVTQTPSHQVTQMGQEVILRCVPISNHLYFYWYRQILGQKVEFLVSFYNNEISEKSEIFDDQFSVERPDGSNFTLKIRSTKLEDSAMYFCASSEAVVGGAGELFFGEGSRLTVL.

This clonotype was recorded many times. CDR3 DNA sequence: TGTGCCACAGCAGGGAATTTGGGGACCCAGTACTTC. Protein product: CATAGNLGTQYF. This rearrangement joins TRBV15 to TRBJ2-5; perhaps TRBD1 as D (5 bases). V was cut by 9 bases and J by 7 bases, with 15 bases left in between. CDR3 length: 12 amino acids. The germline CDR1 and CDR2 sequences are LNHNV and YYDKDF (reference sequence).

The chain has TRBV11-3 and TRBJ2-1, with a possible D match to TRBD2 (5 bases). V dropped 4 bases and J dropped 6 bases, with 13 bases sitting between them. The germline CDR1 and CDR2 sequences are SGHNT and YENEEA. The CDR3 consists of 14 residues. CDR3 protein: CASSSSGLFNEQFF. The CDR3 DNA reads as TGTGCCAGCAGCTCCTCGGGGTTGTTCAATGAGCAGTTCTTC.

This clonotype was observed many times. The rearrangement joins TRBV12-3 or TRBV12-4 to TRBJ1-5; perhaps TRBD1 as D (5 bases). This CDR3 is built from 14 residues. V gave up 6 bases and J gave up 6 bases, with 15 bases separating them. The CDR3 nucleotides are TGTGCCAGCAGGCCGACGGGGGATGGTCAGCCCCAGCATTTT. This gives the protein CASRPTGDGQPQHF.

Only a few counts were recorded for this clonotype. CDR3 in amino acids: CASSQRQGSTDTQYF. CDR3 bases: TGTGCCAGCAGTCAACGACAGGGGAGCACAGATACGCAGTATTTT. This chain links TRBV27 with TRBJ2-3; TRBD1 aligns across 8 bases. V lost 5 bases and J lost 0; bases outside the gene matches: 4. CDR3 length: 15 residues. The germline gives CDR1 MNHEY, CDR2 SMNVEV (reference sequence).

This clonotype was seen a few times. V is TRBV7-2 and J is TRBJ2-3; weak D call: TRBD2 (6 bases). The CDR3 spans 15 residues. The germline V gene has CDR1 SGHTA and CDR2 FQGNSA. The V gene lost 6 bases and the J gene lost 6 bases, with 19 bases spanning the gap. The CDR3 protein is CASSRLVEVSDTQYF. CDR3 nucleotide sequence: TGTGCCAGCAGTCGACTAGTTGAGGTATCCGATACGCAGTATTTT.

The chain carries TRBV4-2 and TRBJ2-3, with 9 nucleotides matching TRBD2. Germline V CDR1 and CDR2: LGHNA, YNFKEQ. V lost 1 base to trimming and J lost 0 bases; unmatched junction nucleotides: 5. The CDR3 length is 17 residues. In DNA form, the CDR3 reads TGTGCCAGCAGCCAAGTTGCCAGCGGGGGGAGCACAGATACGCAGTATTTT. As protein: CASSQVASGGSTDTQYF.

The chain carries TRBV7-9 and TRBJ1-1, with 7 bases that match TRBD1. J was trimmed by 9 bases and V by 4 bases; bases with no gene match: 5. There are 12 residues in the CDR3. CDR1 is SEHNR and CDR2 is FQNEAQ in the germline V gene (reference sequence). CDR3 in DNA: TGTGCCAGCAGCTCGGGACAGCTGAAAGCTTTCTTT. This sequence encodes CASSSGQLKAFF.

J is TRBJ1-2 and V is TRBV20-1; 7 bases fit TRBD1. This CDR3 is 13 amino acids long. Looked up from germline, CDR1 is DFQATT and CDR2 is SNEGSKA (reference sequence). V shed 1 base and J 6 bases; nucleotides not matched to a gene: 5. This chain's CDR3 is CSARVGQVDGYTF. CDR3 sequence (DNA): TGCAGTGCTAGAGTTGGACAGGTTGATGGCTACACCTTC.

As for this clonotype: One junction end does not reproduce the germline sequence, and a read error may be involved. This chain uses TRBV10-3 with TRBJ2-7, with a possible D match to TRBD1 (5 bases). This CDR3 region has 14 residues. Germline values: CDR1 ENHRY, CDR2 SYGVKD. The CDR3, as DNA: TGTGCCATCAGTGCAGGGCAGGGCTCCCACGAGCAGTACTTC. Translation: CAISAGQGSHEQYF.

This clonotype was counted between two and nine times. This chain uses TRBV5-6 with TRBJ2-7; D unresolved. Trimming removed 4 bases at V and 6 bases at J, with 8 bases between. The CDR3 runs 11 residues. CDR1 is SGHDT, CDR2 YYEEEE, per germline. The CDR3: CASSRAVEQYF. Here the CDR3 DNA reads TGTGCCAGCAGCCGGGCGGTCGAGCAGTACTTC. Based on the CDR3 plus reference TRBV5-6 and TRBJ2-7, the full variable domain is DAGVTQSPTHLIKTRGQQVTLRCSPKSGHDTVSWYQQALGQGPQFIFQYYEEEERQRGNFPDRFSGHQFPNYSSELNVNALLLGDSALYLCASSRAVEQYFGPGTRLTVT.

This clonotype was counted between two and nine times. The chain recombines TRBV19 with TRBJ2-1, with a weak D call TRBD1 (6 bases). The CDR3 contains 12 residues. From germline, CDR1 is LNHDA and CDR2 SQIVND (reference sequence). V was clipped by 6 bases and J by 7 bases, with 10 bases between them. This CDR3 is CASRDRGNEQFF. In nucleotides, the CDR3 is TGTGCCAGTAGGGACAGAGGGAATGAGCAGTTCTTC. Supplemented by reference TRBV19 and TRBJ2-1, the full variable domain reads DGGITQSPKYLFRKEGQNVTLSCEQNLNHDAMYWYRQDPGQGLRLIYYSQIVNDFQKGDIAEGYSVSREKKESFPLTVTSAQKNPTAFYLCASRDRGNEQFFGPGTRLTVL.